This T cell receptor beta chain was documented in a study of T cell repertoires in cytomegalovirus infection (dated by TCRdb to between 2017 and 2020). Regarding the study in general: Alongside well-studied HLA-B-restricted epitopes, the peptide stimulations were aimed at recently identified HLA-C-restricted CMV epitopes, whose presentation resists viral immunomodulation. Donor HLA type was relevant to the analysis, as public TCR beta signatures indicated carriage of CMV infection together with the matching HLA type.

Sequences LGHNA (CDR1) and YNFKEQ (CDR2) are obtained from the germline V gene. There are 13 amino acids in the CDR3, from cysteine to phenylalanine inclusive. The retained sequence is limited to the CDR3, 39 bases, with the frame set at the first base. The V end loses 1 base and the J end loses 6 bases, and a stretch of 9 bases separates them. Sequencing used an Illumina HiSeq 1500. Using fastp trimming at Q25 and MiXCR clonotype assembly, TCRdb reanalyzed the public sequencing data and kept in-frame beta chains. When rows share a CDR3 protein, they turn into one entry using the most common DNA and genes. A total of roughly 700,000 distinct CDR3 sequences appear in this sample, roughly 30% of them only once. The ten largest clonotypes hold about 20% of the sample. Reading the label with the study, this specimen's treatment or condition is: in vitro stimulation with specific CMV peptide epitopes to enrich CMV-specific T cells.

This clonotype was found a few times. Its target antigen remains unknown. No quality values exist for individual bases; no much larger clone is one base distant. What the research found in general, with its limitations: Carriers of CMV infection plus the relevant HLA type were discriminated by the cumulative frequency of public TCR beta family members in the study cohort and in an independent approximately 360-donor cohort. The ex vivo response was dominated by HLA-C-restricted CMV-specific TCR beta clonotypes, which also provided the single most frequent clonotype in two of eight donors.

The source material was cultured PBMCs, sampled from culture after CMV antigen stimulation. This clonotype was obtained from a human donor in good health (CMV status not recorded). Some clones in this sample may be carry-over from other donors' samples. The chain was built from TRBV4-2 and TRBJ1-1, with no reliable assignment of the D segment. The base sequence is TGTGCCAGCAGCCAAGGTTTTTTTTCTGAAGCTTTCTTT. This gives the protein CASSQGFFSEAFF.